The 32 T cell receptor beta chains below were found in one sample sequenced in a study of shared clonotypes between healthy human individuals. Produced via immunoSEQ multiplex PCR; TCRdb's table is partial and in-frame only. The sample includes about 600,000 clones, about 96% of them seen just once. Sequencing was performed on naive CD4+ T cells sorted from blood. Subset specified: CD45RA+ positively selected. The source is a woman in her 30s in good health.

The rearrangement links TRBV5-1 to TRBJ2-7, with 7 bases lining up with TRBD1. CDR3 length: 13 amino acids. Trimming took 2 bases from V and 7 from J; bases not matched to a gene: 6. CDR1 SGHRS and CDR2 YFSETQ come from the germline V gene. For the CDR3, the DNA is TGCGCCAGCAGCTTCTCCGGACAGGAGGAGCAGTACTTC. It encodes CASSFSGQEEQYF.

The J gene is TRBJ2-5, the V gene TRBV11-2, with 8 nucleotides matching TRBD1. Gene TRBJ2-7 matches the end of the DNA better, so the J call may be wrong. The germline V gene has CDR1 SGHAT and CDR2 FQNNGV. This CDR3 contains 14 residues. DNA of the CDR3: TGTGCCAGCAGGCGTCAGGGGGCTGGGTACGAGCAGTACTTC. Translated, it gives CASRRQGAGYEQYF.

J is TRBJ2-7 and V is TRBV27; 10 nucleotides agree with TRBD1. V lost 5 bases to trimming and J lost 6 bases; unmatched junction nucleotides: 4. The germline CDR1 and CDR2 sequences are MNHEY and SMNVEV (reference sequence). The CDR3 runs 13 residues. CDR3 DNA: TGTGCCAGCAGTCGGGACAGGGGCGGCGAGCAGTACTTC. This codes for CASSRDRGGEQYF.

CDR3 loop: CASSVGQTYEQYF. DNA for the CDR3: TGTGCCAGCAGCGTAGGACAGACCTACGAGCAGTACTTC. The chain has TRBV11-2 and TRBJ2-7, with a tentative D call TRBD1 (6 bases). The CDR3 totals 13 residues. The germline V gene encodes CDR1 SGHAT and CDR2 FQNNGV. V was clipped by 5 bases and J by 2 bases, with 10 bases between them.

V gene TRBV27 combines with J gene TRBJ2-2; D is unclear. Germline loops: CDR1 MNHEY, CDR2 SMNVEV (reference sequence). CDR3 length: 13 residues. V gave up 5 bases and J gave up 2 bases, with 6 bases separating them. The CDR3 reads CASSARNTGELFF. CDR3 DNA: TGTGCCAGCAGTGCAAGAAACACCGGGGAGCTGTTTTTT.

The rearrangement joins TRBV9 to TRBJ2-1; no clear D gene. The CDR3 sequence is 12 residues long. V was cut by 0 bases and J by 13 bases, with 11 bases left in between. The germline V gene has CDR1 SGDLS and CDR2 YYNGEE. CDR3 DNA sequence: TGTGCCAGCAGCGTAGCGGAAGCACCACAGTTCTTC. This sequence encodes CASSVAEAPQFF.

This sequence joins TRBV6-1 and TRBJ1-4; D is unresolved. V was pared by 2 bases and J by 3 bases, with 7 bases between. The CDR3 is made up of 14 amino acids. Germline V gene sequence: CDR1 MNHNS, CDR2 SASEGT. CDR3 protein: CASSEKRSNEKLFF. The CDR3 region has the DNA TGTGCCAGCAGTGAAAAACGGTCTAATGAAAAACTGTTTTTT.

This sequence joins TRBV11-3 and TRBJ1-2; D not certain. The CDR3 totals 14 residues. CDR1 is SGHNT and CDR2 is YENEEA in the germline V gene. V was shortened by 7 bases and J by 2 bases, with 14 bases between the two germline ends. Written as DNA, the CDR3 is TGTGCCAGCACGGGTAGGGAGAAGAACTATGGCTACACCTTC. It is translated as CASTGREKNYGYTF.

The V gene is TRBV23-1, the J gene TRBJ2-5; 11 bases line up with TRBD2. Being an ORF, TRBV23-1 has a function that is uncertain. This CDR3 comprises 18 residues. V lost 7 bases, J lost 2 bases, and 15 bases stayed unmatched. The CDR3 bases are TGCGCCAGCATTTCCCCGATAGCGGGAGGGCCGGATCAAGAGACCCAGTACTTC. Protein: CASISPIAGGPDQETQYF.

As DNA, the CDR3 is TGTGCCAGCAGGTCGCGACTAGCGGGAGGACATGAGCAGTTCTTC. Its protein product is CASRSRLAGGHEQFF. The chain carries TRBV7-8 and TRBJ2-1; 13 nucleotides agree with TRBD2. The V segment lost 6 bases and the J segment 8 bases; nucleotides outside the gene matches: 7. The CDR3 has 15 residues. CDR1 and CDR2 from the germline V gene are SGHVS and FQNEAQ.

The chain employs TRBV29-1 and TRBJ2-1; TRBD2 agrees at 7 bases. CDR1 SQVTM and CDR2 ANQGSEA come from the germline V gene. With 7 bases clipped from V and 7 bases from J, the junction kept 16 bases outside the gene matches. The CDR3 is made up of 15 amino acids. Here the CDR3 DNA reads TGCAGCGCCGCCCCGGGAACCTTGGGGGGGAATGAGCAGTTCTTC. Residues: CSAAPGTLGGNEQFF.

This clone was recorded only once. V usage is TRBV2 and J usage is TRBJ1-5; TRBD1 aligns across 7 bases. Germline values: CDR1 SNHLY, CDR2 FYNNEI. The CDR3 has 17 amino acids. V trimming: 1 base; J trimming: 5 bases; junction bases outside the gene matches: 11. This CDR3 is CASSEETGVPTYQPQHF. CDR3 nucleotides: TGTGCCAGCAGTGAAGAAACAGGGGTCCCAACTTATCAGCCCCAGCATTTT.

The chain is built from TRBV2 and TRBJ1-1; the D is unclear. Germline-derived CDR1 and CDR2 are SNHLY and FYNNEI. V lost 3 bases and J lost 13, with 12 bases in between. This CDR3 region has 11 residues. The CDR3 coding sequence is TGTGCCAGCAGTGAGGCAGGACTGGATTTCTTT. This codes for CASSEAGLDFF.

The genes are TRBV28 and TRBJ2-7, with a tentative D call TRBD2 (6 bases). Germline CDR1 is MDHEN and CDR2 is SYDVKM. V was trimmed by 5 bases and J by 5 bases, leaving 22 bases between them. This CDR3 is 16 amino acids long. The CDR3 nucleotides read TGTGCCAGCAGTCCCCCGGGAGTGCGGATTGCCCACGAGCAGTACTTC. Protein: CASSPPGVRIAHEQYF.

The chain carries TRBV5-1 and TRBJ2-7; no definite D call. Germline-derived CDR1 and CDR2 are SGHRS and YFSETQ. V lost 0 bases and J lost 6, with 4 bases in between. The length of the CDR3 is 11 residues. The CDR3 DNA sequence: TGCGCCAGCAGCTTGGAAGCCGAGCAGTACTTC. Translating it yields CASSLEAEQYF.

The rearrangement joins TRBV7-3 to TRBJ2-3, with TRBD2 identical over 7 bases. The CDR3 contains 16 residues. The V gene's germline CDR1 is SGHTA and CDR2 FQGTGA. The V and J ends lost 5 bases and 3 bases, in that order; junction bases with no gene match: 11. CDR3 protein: CASSPRGREYTDTQYF. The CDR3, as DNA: TGTGCCAGCAGCCCCCGTGGGCGGGAGTATACAGATACGCAGTATTTT.

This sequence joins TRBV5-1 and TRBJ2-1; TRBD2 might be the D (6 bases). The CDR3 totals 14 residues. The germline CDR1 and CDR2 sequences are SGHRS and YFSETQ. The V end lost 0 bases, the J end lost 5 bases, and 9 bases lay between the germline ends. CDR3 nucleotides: TGCGCCAGCAGCTTGGAACTAGCCCACAATGAGCAGTTCTTC. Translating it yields CASSLELAHNEQFF. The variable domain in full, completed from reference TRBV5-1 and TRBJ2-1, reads KAGVTQTPRYLIKTRGQQVTLSCSPISGHRSVSWYQQTPGQGLQFLFEYFSETQRNKGNFPGRFSGRQFSNSRSEMNVSTLELGDSALYLCASSLELAHNEQFFGPGTRLTVL.

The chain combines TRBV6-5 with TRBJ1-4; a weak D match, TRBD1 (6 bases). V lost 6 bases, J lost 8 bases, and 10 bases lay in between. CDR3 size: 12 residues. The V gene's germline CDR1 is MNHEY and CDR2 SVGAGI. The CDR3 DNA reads TGTGCCAGCAGAAGACAGGAGGAAAAACTGTTTTTT. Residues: CASRRQEEKLFF.

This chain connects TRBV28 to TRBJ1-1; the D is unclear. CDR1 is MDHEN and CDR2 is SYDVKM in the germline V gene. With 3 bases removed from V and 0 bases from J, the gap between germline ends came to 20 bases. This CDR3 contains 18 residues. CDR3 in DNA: TGTGCCAGCAGTTTCCGGACCCGATTTCGGGAGTTGAACACTGAAGCTTTCTTT. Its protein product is CASSFRTRFRELNTEAFF.

Here the CDR3 reads CASSVEARGETQYF. CDR3 DNA: TGTGCCAGCAGCGTAGAGGCGAGAGGGGAGACCCAGTACTTC. The chain employs TRBV9 and TRBJ2-5; possibly TRBD2 for D (5 bases). The CDR3 runs 14 residues. Per germline, CDR1 SGDLS and CDR2 YYNGEE. The V end lost 0 bases, the J end lost 5 bases, and 11 bases lay between the germline ends.

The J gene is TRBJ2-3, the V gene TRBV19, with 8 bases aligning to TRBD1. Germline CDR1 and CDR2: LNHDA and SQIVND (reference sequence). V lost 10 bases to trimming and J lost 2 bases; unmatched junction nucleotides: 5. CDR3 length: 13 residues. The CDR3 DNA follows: TGTGCCACCGGGACAGGAGTCACAGATACGCAGTATTTT. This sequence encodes CATGTGVTDTQYF.

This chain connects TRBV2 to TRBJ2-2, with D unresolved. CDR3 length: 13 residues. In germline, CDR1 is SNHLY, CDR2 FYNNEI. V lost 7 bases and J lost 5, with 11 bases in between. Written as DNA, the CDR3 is TGTGCCAGCAAGACTTTAGCTACCGGGGAGCTGTTTTTT. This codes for CASKTLATGELFF.

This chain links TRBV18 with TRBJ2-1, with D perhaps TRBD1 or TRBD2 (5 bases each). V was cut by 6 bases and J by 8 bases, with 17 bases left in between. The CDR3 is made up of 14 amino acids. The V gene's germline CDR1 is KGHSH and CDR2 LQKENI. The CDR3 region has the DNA TGTGCCAGCTCTCTCCCGGGGCGGACGGATGAGCAGTTCTTC. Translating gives CASSLPGRTDEQFF.

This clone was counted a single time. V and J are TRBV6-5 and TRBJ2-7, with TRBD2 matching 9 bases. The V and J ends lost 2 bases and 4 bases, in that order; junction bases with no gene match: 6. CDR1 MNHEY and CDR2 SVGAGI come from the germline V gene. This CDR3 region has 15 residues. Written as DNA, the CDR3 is TGTGCCAGCAGTTACGCGACTAGCGGAAATTACGAGCAGTACTTC. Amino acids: CASSYATSGNYEQYF.

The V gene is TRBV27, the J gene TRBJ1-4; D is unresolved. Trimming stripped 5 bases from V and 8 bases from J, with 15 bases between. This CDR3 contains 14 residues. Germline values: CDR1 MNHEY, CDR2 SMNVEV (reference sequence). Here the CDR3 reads CASSKGPEGEKLFF. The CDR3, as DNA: TGTGCCAGCAGTAAGGGCCCCGAAGGCGAAAAACTGTTTTTT.

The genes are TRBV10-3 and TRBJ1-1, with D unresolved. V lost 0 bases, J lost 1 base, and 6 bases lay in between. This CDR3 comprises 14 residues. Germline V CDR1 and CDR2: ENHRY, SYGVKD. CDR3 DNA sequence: TGTGCCATCAGTGAGTCGAACCCGAACACTGAAGCTTTCTTT. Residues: CAISESNPNTEAFF.

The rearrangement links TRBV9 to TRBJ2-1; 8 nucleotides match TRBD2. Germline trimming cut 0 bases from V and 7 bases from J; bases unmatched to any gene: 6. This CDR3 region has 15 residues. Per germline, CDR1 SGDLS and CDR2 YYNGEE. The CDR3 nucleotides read TGTGCCAGCAGCGTAGTCAGCGGGAGCTGGAATGAGCAGTTCTTC. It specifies CASSVVSGSWNEQFF. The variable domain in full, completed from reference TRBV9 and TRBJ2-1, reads DSGVTQTPKHLITATGQRVTLRCSPRSGDLSVYWYQQSLDQGLQFLIQYYNGEERAKGNILERFSAQQFPDLHSELNLSSLELGDSALYFCASSVVSGSWNEQFFGPGTRLTVL.

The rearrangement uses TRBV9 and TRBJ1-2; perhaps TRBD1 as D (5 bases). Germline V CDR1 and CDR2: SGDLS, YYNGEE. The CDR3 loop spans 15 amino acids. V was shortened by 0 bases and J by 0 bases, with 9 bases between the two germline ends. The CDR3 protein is CASSVGGRTNYGYTF. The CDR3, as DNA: TGTGCCAGCAGCGTAGGGGGACGGACTAACTATGGCTACACCTTC.

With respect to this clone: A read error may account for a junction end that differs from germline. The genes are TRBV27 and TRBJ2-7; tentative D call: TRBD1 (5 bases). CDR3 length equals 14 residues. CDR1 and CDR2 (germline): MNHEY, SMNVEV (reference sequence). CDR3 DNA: TGTGCCAGCAGTATATCCCGACAGACCTACGAGCAGTACTTC. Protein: CASSISRQTYEQYF.

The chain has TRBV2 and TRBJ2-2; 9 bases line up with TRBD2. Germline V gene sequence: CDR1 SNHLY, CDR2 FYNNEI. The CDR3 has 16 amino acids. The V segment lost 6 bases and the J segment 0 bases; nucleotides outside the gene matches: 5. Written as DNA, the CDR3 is TGTGCCAGCAGGCCCGGGACTAGCTCGAACACCGGGGAGCTGTTTTTT. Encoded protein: CASRPGTSSNTGELFF. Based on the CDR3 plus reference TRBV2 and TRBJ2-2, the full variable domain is EPEVTQTPSHQVTQMGQEVILRCVPISNHLYFYWYRQILGQKVEFLVSFYNNEISEKSEIFDDQFSVERPDGSNFTLKIRSTKLEDSAMYFCASRPGTSSNTGELFFGEGSRLTVL.

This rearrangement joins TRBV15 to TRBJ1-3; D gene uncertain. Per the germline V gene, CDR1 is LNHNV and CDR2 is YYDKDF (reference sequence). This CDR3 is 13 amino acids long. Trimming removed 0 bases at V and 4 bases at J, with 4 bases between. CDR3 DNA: TGTGCCACCAGCAGAGATCCCGGAAACACCATATATTTT. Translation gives CATSRDPGNTIYF.

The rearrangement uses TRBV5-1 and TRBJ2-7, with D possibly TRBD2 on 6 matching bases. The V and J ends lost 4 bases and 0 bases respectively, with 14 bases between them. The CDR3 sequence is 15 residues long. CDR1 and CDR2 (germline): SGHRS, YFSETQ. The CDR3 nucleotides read TGCGCCAGCAGCGGGGGGAGCGGAGGCTCCTACGAGCAGTACTTC. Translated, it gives CASSGGSGGSYEQYF.